The following is a T cell receptor beta chain sequence with its context. The data belong to a study of blood T cell repertoires in COVID-19. Study-wide background: Collection of acute and convalescent COVID-19 samples took place in the United States, Italy and Spain. Nucleic acid was either cDNA or gDNA, and it came from T cells, B-cell-depleted T cells, or PBMCs.

Seattle participants joined during active infection and were tracked over time. V lost 1 base, J lost 9 bases, and 13 bases lay in between. The CDR3 has 14 residues. The germline V gene encodes CDR1 LGHDT and CDR2 YNNKEL (reference sequence). Methods used by the authors: Using reference gene primer amplification, nucleated cell counts were estimated. Profiled with immunoSEQ multiplex PCR; TCRdb holds only in-frame clones, not every one. V, J and clone size were drawn from that table, and D and trimming were deduced from the DNA. Of fewer than 200,000 clones listed, roughly 89% are singletons. This TCR was sampled from a woman in her 70s with COVID-19, enrolled during active disease. This chain links TRBV3-1 (or the pseudogene TRBV3-2) with TRBJ2-1; possible D gene TRBD1, 6 bases. Material for sequencing was peripheral blood. The CDR3 coding sequence is TGTGCCAGCAGCCAAGGAGCAGGGGTGATTGAGCAGTTCTTC. The encoded protein is CASSQGAGVIEQFF.